This entry describes one T cell receptor beta chain. Antigen specificity is unknown. Assay: immunoSEQ multiplex PCR; the TCRdb copy retains only in-frame clones and omits some. The table includes around 350,000 clones, about 91% detected once. These data belong to a study of Ad26.COV2.S vaccination and SARS-CoV-2 variants. The ends were cut back, 8 bases at V and 0 bases at J, with 17 bases in the middle. Germline lookup yields CDR1 MNHNS and CDR2 SASEGT. The CDR3 totals 16 residues. Points from the study as a whole: People given the vaccine had a wider spike-specific TCR breadth than placebo recipients did. TCR breadth and depth analyses may have underestimated total T cell responses. CD8+ and CD4+ T cells specific for spike reportedly responded with substantial breadth after vaccination.

J is TRBJ1-5 and V is TRBV6-1; D not resolved. The material was peripheral blood, obtained after recovery from COVID-19. This receptor was taken from a human donor who had recovered from COVID-19. CDR3 loop: CASRGLASYSNQPQHF. Written as DNA, the CDR3 is TGTGCCAGCCGTGGGTTGGCATCCTATAGCAATCAGCCCCAGCATTTT.